Listed below are T cell receptor beta chains from one sample, sequenced in a study of tumor and adjacent non-tumor tissue in lung cancer. TCRdb called the multiplex PCR reads again in MiXCR, with one record for every CDR3 protein. The profile shows some 99,000 distinct CDR3 sequences, roughly 80% of them singletons. The sample comprised lung tumor tissue. All receptors derive from a woman aged 55 to 70 with non-small cell lung cancer. Each CDR3 is given with its conserved first and last residue. D genes are given only for firm matches. The size entry is marked missing in some rows and otherwise reads once, few, many or a size class.

j_gene,abundance,d_gene,v_gene,CDR3aa,CDR3nt
TRBJ2-2,medium-sized,TRBD1,TRBV11-3,CASSPRDSNTGELFF,TGTGCCAGCAGCCCAAGGGACAGCAACACCGGGGAGCTGTTTTTT
TRBJ2-7,-,-,TRBV20-1,CSASLPKEGVGCEQYF,TGCAGTGCTAGCCTACCCAAGGAGGGGGTGGGTTGCGAGCAGTACTTC
TRBJ2-3,-,TRBD1,TRBV30,CAWSDGQGFQPQYF,TGTGCCTGGAGTGATGGACAGGGCTTTCAGCCCCAGTATTTT
TRBJ2-3,-,TRBD2,TRBV7-3,CASSRLAGDTDTQYF,TGTGCCAGCAGCCGACTAGCGGGAGACACAGATACGCAGTATTTT
TRBJ2-7,-,-,TRBV6-2/TRBV6-3,CASSSGTARLEQYF,TGTGCCAGCAGTTCCGGGACCGCCCGGTTGGAGCAGTACTTC
TRBJ2-3,many,-,TRBV28,CASSLVGQRTDTQYF,TGTGCCAGCAGTTTGGTAGGGCAGCGCACAGATACGCAGTATTTT
TRBJ1-1,-,-,TRBV5-1,CASSLQGLGTEAFF,TGCGCCAGCAGCTTGCAGGGGTTGGGCACTGAAGCTTTCTTT
TRBJ2-2,-,-,TRBV11-1,CASSLEQGTGEVFF,TGTGCCAGCAGTTTGGAACAGGGCACCGGGGAGGTGTTTTTC
TRBJ2-1,-,-,TRBV11-2,CTSSAVRDTEQFF,TGTACCAGCAGCGCTGTGCGTGACACTGAGCAGTTCTTC
TRBJ2-1,-,TRBD2,TRBV6-2/TRBV6-3,CVSRGTSGSYNEQFF,TGTGTCAGTAGGGGGACTAGCGGCTCCTACAATGAGCAGTTCTTC
TRBJ1-2,-,-,TRBV6-5,CVSSTFGGNYGYAF,TGTGTCAGCAGTACCTTTGGGGGTAACTATGGCTACGCCTTC
TRBJ2-7,-,-,TRBV20-1,CSGRFGISYKQYF,TGCAGTGGTAGGTTTGGGATCTCCTACAAGCAGTACTTC
TRBJ2-2,-,-,TRBV11-3,CASSPRLVGEYTGELFF,TGTGCCAGCAGTCCGCGACTAGTGGGAGAATACACCGGGGAGCTGTTTTTT
TRBJ1-2,-,TRBD1,TRBV29-1,CSVADRGTLYGYTF,TGCAGCGTGGCAGACAGGGGTACATTATACGGCTACACCTTC
TRBJ2-3,-,-,TRBV11-2,CDSSSTDSQYF,TGTGACAGCAGCTCAACAGATTCGCAGTATTTT
TRBJ1-1,-,-,TRBV6-5,CASSYSPARGMNTEALF,TGTGCCAGCAGTTACTCGCCGGCAAGGGGTATGAACACTGAAGCTCTCTTT
TRBJ1-5,once,-,TRBV29-1,CSVDKNSGPNQPQHF,TGCAGTGTTGATAAGAACTCAGGGCCTAATCAGCCCCAGCATTTT
TRBJ2-7,-,-,TRBV11-3,CASSKRDSFSYEQYF,TGTGCCAGCAGCAAGCGGGACAGTTTTTCCTACGAGCAGTACTTC
TRBJ2-7,-,-,TRBV11-2,CASSLFPDQGFSYEQYF,TGTGCCAGCAGCTTATTTCCGGATCAGGGCTTCTCCTACGAGCAGTACTTC
TRBJ1-4,-,TRBD1,TRBV11-2,CASSWDSSTNEKLFF,TGTGCCAGTAGCTGGGACAGTTCAACTAATGAAAAACTGTTTTTT
TRBJ2-3,-,-,TRBV11-3,CAISLAGDTDTQYF,TGTGCCATCAGCTTAGCAGGAGACACAGATACGCAGTATTTC
TRBJ2-3,-,-,TRBV11-3,CASSHAGQGGHTQYF,TGTGCCAGCAGCCACGCCGGGCAGGGAGGTCATACACAATATTTT
TRBJ2-2,-,-,TRBV11-3,CISTRGTGELFF,TGTATCAGCACCCGAGGGACCGGGGAGCTGTTCTTT
TRBJ1-2,-,-,TRBV20-1,CSTRDGYGYTF,TGCAGTACACGGGACGGCTATGGCTACACCTTC
TRBJ2-5,once,-,TRBV11-3,CASKSRESQGTQYF,TGTGCCAGCAAAAGTCGGGAGTCCCAAGGGACCCAATACTTC
TRBJ2-7,-,-,TRBV18,CASSPIGTQAYEQYF,TGTGCCAGCTCACCTATAGGGACACAAGCCTACGAGCAGTACTTC
TRBJ2-7,-,-,TRBV5-5,CASRQRQEPYEQYF,TGTGCCAGCAGACAAAGACAGGAGCCCTACGAGCAGTACTTC
TRBJ2-3,-,-,TRBV20-1,CSALPSGREDTQYF,TGCAGTGCCTTACCCAGCGGCAGGGAAGATACGCAGTATTTT
TRBJ1-4,-,TRBD1,TRBV11-2,CVSAPGTVPGKLFF,TGTGTCAGTGCTCCTGGGACAGTCCCAGGGAAACTGTTTTTT
TRBJ2-7,-,TRBD2,TRBV6-2/TRBV6-3,CVSGTYEQYF,TGTGTCAGCGGGACCTACGAGCAATACTTC
TRBJ1-5,-,-,TRBV10-3,CTIAGGSNQLQHF,TGTACCATCGCGGGAGGTAGCAATCAGCTCCAGCATTTT
TRBJ2-7,-,TRBD2,TRBV11-2,CASGCDRGGYEQYF,TGTGCCAGCGGTTGTGACCGCGGGGGATACGAGCAGTACTTC
TRBJ1-5,-,TRBD1,TRBV30,CALSDGQGFQLQHF,TGTGCCTTGAGTGACGGACAGGGCTTTCAGCTCCAGCATTTT
TRBJ2-1,-,-,TRBV6-2/TRBV6-3,CASSYYDGSAVYYNKQFF,TGTGCCAGCAGTTACTATGATGGGTCAGCGGTTTATTACAATAAGCAGTTCTTC
TRBJ1-5,-,TRBD1,TRBV11-2,CASYRDRGEPRHF,TGTGCCAGCTACCGGGACAGGGGTGAGCCCCGGCATTTT
TRBJ2-3,-,TRBD1,TRBV6-1,CASGTARTNTQYF,TGTGCCAGTGGGACAGCCCGGACGAATACGCAGTATTTT
TRBJ2-7,-,-,TRBV6-2/TRBV6-3,CASSFSLQAPYYEQYF,TGTGCCAGCAGTTTCTCATTACAGGCTCCTTACTACGAGCAGTACTTC
TRBJ2-7,-,TRBD1,TRBV5-5,CVSSLGQRAKEQYF,TGTGTCAGCAGCTTGGGACAGAGGGCAAAGGAGCAGTACTTC
TRBJ1-2,few,TRBD1,TRBV28,CASRGMTGGRGYTF,TGTGCCAGCAGGGGGATGACAGGGGGCCGGGGCTACACCTTC
TRBJ1-6,once,-,TRBV28,CASRYSTGMENSPLHF,TGTGCCAGCAGGTATTCTACCGGGATGGAGAATTCACCCCTCCACTTT
TRBJ1-1,few,-,TRBV28,CASSFGGQSDTEAFF,TGTGCCAGCTCTTTCGGGGGACAATCGGACACTGAAGCTTTCTTT
TRBJ1-6,-,-,TRBV11-2,CASNLETSSSPLHF,TGTGCCAGCAACTTAGAAACAAGTAGTTCACCCCTCCACTTT
TRBJ2-1,-,-,TRBV29-1,CNVVGGESSSYNEQFF,TGCAACGTTGTTGGGGGCGAGTCGAGCTCCTACAATGAGCAGTTCTTC
TRBJ2-2,-,-,TRBV11-2,CASILVPGMNTGELFF,TGTGCCAGCATCTTAGTTCCAGGCATGAACACCGGCGAGCTGTTTTTT
TRBJ1-2,-,-,TRBV4-2,CASSQELPRDSKYGYTF,TGTGCCAGCAGCCAAGAGCTCCCGAGAGATTCGAAATATGGCTACACCTTC
TRBJ2-7,-,-,TRBV6-2/TRBV6-3,CTSNRGRGPYEQYF,TGTACCAGCAACAGAGGACGGGGACCTTACGAGCAATACTTC